Presented here are 18 T cell receptor beta chains from one specimen sequenced in a study of T cell responses to AZD1222 COVID-19 vaccine. Data came from immunoSEQ multiplex PCR; TCRdb stores just in-frame clones and leaves some out. The sample has 85,000 to 130,000 clones, around nine tenths seen once. The sample here was peripheral blood, taken 28 days after the second dose of the MenACWY control vaccine. These receptors came from an adult who received the MenACWY meningococcal vaccine as a control.

The chain carries TRBV7-8 and TRBJ2-3; the match to TRBD2 covers 11 bases. V was pared by 5 bases and J by 2 bases, with 6 bases of the junction left unmatched. Germline assignment: CDR1 SGHVS and CDR2 FQNEAQ. The CDR3 has 16 residues. The CDR3 protein is CASSRGTSGVTDTQYF. CDR3 in DNA: TGTGCCAGCAGCCGCGGGACTAGCGGTGTCACAGATACGCAGTATTTT.

The chain joins TRBV6-6 to TRBJ1-5; TRBD1 is a possible D gene (5 bases). The CDR3 is 14 amino acids. Trimming took 4 bases from V and 3 from J, leaving 10 bases between them. The germline CDR1 and CDR2 sequences are MNHNY and SVGAGI (reference sequence). CDR3 sequence: CASSSRGYNQPQHF. The CDR3 DNA follows: TGTGCCAGCAGTTCGAGGGGCTACAATCAGCCCCAGCATTTT.

The gene calls are TRBV28 and TRBJ1-5; 7 bases are shared with TRBD1. The ends lost 2 bases at V and 7 bases at J; junction bases unmatched: 2. CDR3 length equals 13 residues. CDR1 and CDR2 from the germline V gene are MDHEN and SYDVKM. The CDR3 DNA is TGTGCCAGCAGTTTAGACAGGGTCCAGCCCCAGCATTTT. It encodes CASSLDRVQPQHF.

CDR3 coding DNA: TGTGCTAGTGGTTTGGGATTGTTATCCACAGATACGCAGTATTTT. Translating gives CASGLGLLSTDTQYF. This sequence joins TRBV12-5 and TRBJ2-3; no reliable D call. Germline CDR1 reads LGHNT; CDR2 reads FRNRAP. The CDR3 length is 15 residues. V was cut by 1 base and J by 2 bases, with 10 bases left in between.

This clone was found once. The chain employs TRBV6-6 and TRBJ1-1, with 10 bases that match TRBD1. The CDR3 extends over 17 amino acids. With 5 bases clipped from V and 0 bases from J, the junction kept 9 bases outside the gene matches. Germline lookup yields CDR1 MNHNY and CDR2 SVGAGI (reference sequence). The CDR3 spells CASSLWGQGIMNTEAFF. As DNA, the CDR3 is TGTGCCAGCAGTCTATGGGGACAGGGGATAATGAACACTGAAGCTTTCTTT.

This sequence joins TRBV7-6 and TRBJ2-7; D is perhaps TRBD2 (6 bases). Trimming cost V 1 base and J 6 bases, with 19 bases left between them. CDR1 is SGHVS and CDR2 is FNYEAQ in the germline V gene. The CDR3 is 16 residues long. CDR3 in DNA: TGTGCCAGCAGCTTAGGCGGGACTCTCATCCGTGGCGAGCAGTACTTC. Translation: CASSLGGTLIRGEQYF.

This clone was seen only once. This sequence joins TRBV5-1 and TRBJ2-2, with D tentatively TRBD1 (6 bases). V was clipped by 0 bases and J by 6 bases, with 18 bases between them. The length of the CDR3 is 17 residues. Germline-derived CDR1 and CDR2 are SGHRS and YFSETQ. This CDR3 is CASSLEPLTGSAGELFF. Written as DNA, the CDR3 is TGCGCCAGCAGCTTGGAGCCCCTTACAGGGTCGGCCGGGGAGCTGTTTTTT.

The chain uses TRBV5-1 and TRBJ2-2, with D unclear. This CDR3 spans 14 amino acids. The germline gives CDR1 SGHRS, CDR2 YFSETQ. With 5 bases removed from V and 0 bases from J, the gap between germline ends came to 8 bases. CDR3 region: CASSMIANTGELFF. In DNA, the CDR3 is TGCGCCAGCAGTATGATAGCGAACACCGGGGAGCTGTTTTTT.

Here the CDR3 DNA reads TGTGCCAGCAGCTTAATGACGGTCGGGCGTGGCACTGAAGCTTTCTTT. This encodes CASSLMTVGRGTEAFF. The rearrangement uses TRBV7-2 and TRBJ1-1; D unclear. The germline gives CDR1 SGHTA, CDR2 FQGNSA. The V gene lost 2 bases and the J gene lost 4 bases, with 17 bases spanning the gap. This CDR3 is built from 16 residues. The full variable domain, rest sourced from reference TRBV7-2 and TRBJ1-1, is GAGVSQSPSNKVTEKGKDVELRCDPISGHTALYWYRQSLGQGLEFLIYFQGNSAPDKSGLPSDRFSAERTGGSVSTLTIQRTQQEDSAVYLCASSLMTVGRGTEAFFGQGTRLTVV.

The chain joins TRBV28 to TRBJ1-3; tentatively, D is TRBD1 (5 bases). Germline CDR1 and CDR2: MDHEN and SYDVKM. The CDR3 runs 14 residues. The V end lost 2 bases, the J end lost 1 base, and 6 bases lay between the germline ends. This chain's CDR3 is CASSLAGSGNTIYF. The CDR3 coding sequence is TGTGCCAGCAGTTTAGCAGGGTCTGGAAACACCATATATTTT.

The gene calls are TRBV28 and TRBJ1-1; D remains ambiguous. Trimming cost V 3 bases and J 5 bases, with 7 bases left between them. The CDR3 has 12 amino acids. Per germline, CDR1 MDHEN and CDR2 SYDVKM. The CDR3 nucleotides are TGTGCCAGCAGTTTGGCGGGGACTGAAGCTTTCTTT. Residues: CASSLAGTEAFF.

CDR3 residues: CASSDSQGNQPQHF. The CDR3 coding sequence is TGTGCCAGCTCAGATTCACAGGGGAATCAGCCCCAGCATTTT. The chain recombines TRBV18 with TRBJ1-5; 7 positions match TRBD1. The CDR3 sequence is 14 residues long. The V gene end was trimmed by 5 bases and the J gene end by 4 bases; junction bases not matched to a gene: 5. CDR1 is KGHSH and CDR2 is LQKENI in the germline V gene. The full variable domain, completed using reference TRBV18 and TRBJ1-5, is NAGVMQNPRHLVRRRGQEARLRCSPMKGHSHVYWYRQLPEEGLKFMVYLQKENIIDESGMPKERFSAEFPKEGPSILRIQQVVRGDSAAYFCASSDSQGNQPQHFGDGTRLSIL.

V usage is TRBV6-5 and J usage is TRBJ2-3, with D tentatively TRBD1 or TRBD2 (5 bases each). Between the trimmed V and J ends, which lost 6 bases and 0 bases, there was a span of 7 bases. CDR3 length: 13 residues. Germline V CDR1 and CDR2: MNHEY, SVGAGI. The CDR3 coding sequence is TGTGCCAGCAGCAGGGACAGCACAGATACGCAGTATTTT. The encoded protein is CASSRDSTDTQYF.

This clone was seen only a few times. The chain joins TRBV20-1 to TRBJ2-7; D is undetermined. Deletions cut 5 bases from V and 1 base from J, with 6 bases between. The CDR3 contains 11 residues. Per the germline V gene, CDR1 is DFQATT and CDR2 is SNEGSKA (reference sequence). The CDR3 DNA sequence: TGCAGTGCTGTAAATTCCTACGAGCAGTACTTC. It specifies CSAVNSYEQYF.

This chain links TRBV7-8 with TRBJ2-4, with TRBD1 matching over 10 bases. This CDR3 region has 14 residues. V gave up 8 bases and J gave up 5 bases; unmatched junction bases: 6. Germline V gene sequence: CDR1 SGHVS, CDR2 FQNEAQ. The CDR3 region is CASGSGQGENIQYF. CDR3 sequence (DNA): TGTGCCAGCGGGTCCGGACAGGGGGAAAACATTCAGTACTTC.

The CDR3, as DNA: TGTGCCACCAGTGATTTGTACAGCTCGAACACCGGGGAGCTGTTTTTT. It encodes CATSDLYSSNTGELFF. This rearrangement joins TRBV24-1 to TRBJ2-2; D call uncertain. Trimming cost V 0 bases and J 0 bases, with 7 bases left between them. Germline values: CDR1 KGHDR, CDR2 SFDVKD. The CDR3 loop spans 16 amino acids.

This chain connects TRBV15 to TRBJ1-2; D is perhaps TRBD1 (6 bases). CDR1 and CDR2 (germline): LNHNV, YYDKDF (reference sequence). The CDR3 has 14 amino acids. Trimming removed 8 bases at V and 3 bases at J, with 16 bases between. The CDR3 DNA follows: TGTGCCACCGGGGGGGCAGGGTATCACTATGGCTACACCTTC. It codes for CATGGAGYHYGYTF.

This chain joins TRBV6-2 or TRBV6-3 and TRBJ1-5, with a possible D match to TRBD1 (5 bases). V lost 0 bases and J lost 2, with 11 bases in between. This CDR3 is built from 16 residues. CDR1 is MNHEY, CDR2 SVGEGT, per germline. The CDR3 is CASSYSIAGGNQPQHF. The CDR3 bases are TGTGCCAGCAGTTACTCGATCGCGGGGGGCAATCAGCCCCAGCATTTT.